This T cell receptor (beta chain) was observed in a study of cytomegalovirus exposure and HLA in healthy donors. The study's findings and limits: In vitro experiments confirmed that a few CMV-associated chains were specific for CMV antigens. In a later analysis, most CMV-associated TCR beta chains appeared HLA-restricted.

PCR used 60 Vbeta primers and 13 Jbeta primers. In the source study's methods: Some 10 million of the 80 million or so unique TCR beta chains counted in a later analysis were shared. Clones were sequenced by immunoSEQ multiplex PCR, and TCRdb holds only the in-frame ones, with some missing. That table furnishes V, J and clone size, whereas the DNA furnished D and trimming. The sample gives some 180,000 clones, roughly 74% of which show up once; roughly 13% is in the top ten. This clone was counted a single time. Its target is unknown. Germline-derived CDR1 and CDR2 are SQVTM and ANQGSEA. The CDR3 length is 14 residues. Trimming removed 6 bases at V and 1 base at J, with 14 bases between. Donors were nominally healthy when sampled, though unrecorded immune exposures were likely.

The chain combines TRBV29-1 with TRBJ2-3; possibly TRBD2 for D (6 bases). This clonotype was obtained from a woman between 25 and 40 years old in good health and CMV-seropositive. Sequenced sample: PBMCs. The CDR3 is CSVAGLAGTDTQYF. CDR3 coding DNA: TGCAGCGTCGCGGGACTCGCCGGCACAGATACGCAGTATTTT.